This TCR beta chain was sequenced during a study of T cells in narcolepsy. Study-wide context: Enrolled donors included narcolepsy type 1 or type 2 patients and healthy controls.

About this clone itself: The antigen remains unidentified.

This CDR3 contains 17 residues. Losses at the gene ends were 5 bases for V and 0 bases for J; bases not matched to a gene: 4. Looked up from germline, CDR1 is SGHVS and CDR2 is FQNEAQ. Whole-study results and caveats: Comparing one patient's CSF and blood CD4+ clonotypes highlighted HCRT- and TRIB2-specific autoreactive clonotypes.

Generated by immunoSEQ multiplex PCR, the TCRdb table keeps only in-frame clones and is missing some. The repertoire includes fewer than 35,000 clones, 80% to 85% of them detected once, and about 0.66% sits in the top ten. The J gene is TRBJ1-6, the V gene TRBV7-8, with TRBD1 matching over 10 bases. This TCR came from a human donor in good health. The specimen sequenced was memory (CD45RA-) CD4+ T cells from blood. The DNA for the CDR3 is TGTGCCAGCAGCCCTAGGACAGGGGGCTCCTATAATTCACCCCTCCACTTT. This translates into CASSPRTGGSYNSPLHF.